This TCR beta chain is from a study of shared clonotypes between healthy human individuals. Looking at the study overall: Per-donor plates numbered three CD4 naive, three CD4 memory, two CD8 naive and one CD8 memory. Study results and caveats: Sampling was confined to blood; repertoires within tissues likely differ.

Germline V CDR1 and CDR2: SGHVS, FNYEAQ. The CDR3 runs 13 residues. The J segment lost 2 bases and the V segment lost 8 bases, leaving 2 bases of the junction unmatched. Terminally differentiated effector memory CD45RA+ cells were excluded from the naive CD8 cells, which were CD45RO-negative and positively selected for CCR7. Assay used: immunoSEQ multiplex PCR; TCRdb lists only in-frame clones, some missing. The sample contains around 2.1 million clones, 85% to 95% of which appear only once. A remark on this clone: The antigen remains unidentified.

This chain connects TRBV7-6 to TRBJ1-1; 10 nucleotides line up with TRBD1. The source is a man between 18 and 29 years old in good health. Some clones in this sample may be carry-over from other donors' samples. Input material: naive CD8+ T cells from PBMCs. This CDR3 reads CASRDRGNTEAFF. CDR3 in DNA: TGTGCCAGCCGGGACAGGGGAAACACTGAAGCTTTCTTT. Supplemented by reference TRBV7-6 and TRBJ1-1, the full variable domain reads GAGVSQSPRYKVTKRGQDVALRCDPISGHVSLYWYRQALGQGPEFLTYFNYEAQQDKSGLPNDRFSAERPEGSISTLTIQRTEQRDSAMYRCASRDRGNTEAFFGQGTRLTVV.